The clone carrying this TCR beta chain was found many times. What it recognizes is unknown. This CDR3 comprises 13 residues. The V gene's germline CDR1 is DFQATT and CDR2 SNEGSKA (reference sequence). Trimming cost V 3 bases and J 4 bases, with 12 bases left between them. The data derive from a study of early T cells in non-severe SARS-CoV-2 infection. About the research overall: Chains from this unsorted whole-blood bulk RNA could not be paired.

The study, taken as a whole, reports: VDJdb matching, biased toward anti-spike CD8 responses, missed private and CD4 specificities.

Researchers attached unique molecular identifiers to individual cDNA molecules. TCRdb reprocessed the 5' RACE reads via MiXCR and lists one record per CDR3 protein. The sample includes approximately 20,000 distinct CDR3 sequences, roughly 6.1% of them seen just once. The origin of this receptor is an adult who was a healthcare worker with PCR-confirmed SARS-CoV-2 infection or an uninfected control (not recorded which). Sequenced sample: whole blood. This chain connects TRBV20-1 to TRBJ1-2; tentative D call: TRBD1 (6 bases). The CDR3 spells CSASFTGIYGYTF. CDR3 in DNA: TGCAGTGCTAGTTTTACAGGGATCTATGGCTACACCTTC.